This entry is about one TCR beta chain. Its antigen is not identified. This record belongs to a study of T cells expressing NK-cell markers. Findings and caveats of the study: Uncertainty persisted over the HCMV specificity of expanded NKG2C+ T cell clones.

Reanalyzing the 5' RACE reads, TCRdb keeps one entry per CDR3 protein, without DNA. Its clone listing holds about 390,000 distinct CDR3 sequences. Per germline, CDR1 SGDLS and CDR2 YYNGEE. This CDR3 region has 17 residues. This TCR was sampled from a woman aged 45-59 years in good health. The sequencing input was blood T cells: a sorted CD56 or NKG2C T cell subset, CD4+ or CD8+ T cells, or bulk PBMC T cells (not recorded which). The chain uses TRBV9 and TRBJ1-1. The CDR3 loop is CASSVEGEVSPNTEAFF. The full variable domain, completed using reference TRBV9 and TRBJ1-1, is DSGVTQTPKHLITATGQRVTLRCSPRSGDLSVYWYQQSLDQGLQFLIQYYNGEERAKGNILERFSAQQFPDLHSELNLSSLELGDSALYFCASSVEGEVSPNTEAFFGQGTRLTVV.